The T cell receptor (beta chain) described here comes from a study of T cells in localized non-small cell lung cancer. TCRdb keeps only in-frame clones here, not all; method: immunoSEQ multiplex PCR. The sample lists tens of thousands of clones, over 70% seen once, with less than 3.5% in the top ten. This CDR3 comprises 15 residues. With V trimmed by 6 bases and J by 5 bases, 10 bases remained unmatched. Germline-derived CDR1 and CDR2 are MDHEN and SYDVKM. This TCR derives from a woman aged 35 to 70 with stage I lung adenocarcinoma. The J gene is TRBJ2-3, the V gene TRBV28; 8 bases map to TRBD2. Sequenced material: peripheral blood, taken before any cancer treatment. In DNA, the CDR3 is TGTGCCAGCAGCGGTAGCGGGATCGGAGGAGATACGCAGTATTTT. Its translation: CASSGSGIGGDTQYF.